Included here is one TCR beta chain sequence, with context. Its antigen remains unidentified. This CDR3 is built from 15 residues. Trimming left V 0 bases short and J 0 bases short, with 8 bases between. CDR1 is SNHLY and CDR2 is FYNNEI in the germline V gene. The sample belongs to a study of T cells in localized non-small cell lung cancer. TCRdb keeps only in-frame clones here, not all; method: immunoSEQ multiplex PCR. This table holds roughly 77,000 clones, approximately 90% found once. Study results and caveats: Uninvolved adjacent lung showed higher T cell clonality than tumor.

Source: peripheral blood, taken before any cancer treatment. The chain carries TRBV2 and TRBJ1-2; D gene uncertain. The receptor's source is a woman aged 35 to 69 with stage I squamous cell lung carcinoma. The DNA for the CDR3 is TGTGCCAGCAGTGAAGCGGCTCTGGCTAACTATGGCTACACCTTC. Protein product: CASSEAALANYGYTF.